Below are 26 T cell receptor beta chains sequenced from a single sample in a study of cytomegalovirus exposure and HLA in healthy donors. This PCR relied on a set of 60 Vbeta primers and 13 Jbeta primers. TCRdb keeps only in-frame clones here, not all; method: immunoSEQ multiplex PCR. The sample has some 120,000 clones, over 75% seen once; the top ten hold approximately 4%. Sequencing used PBMCs. Every receptor here comes from a man aged 18 to 29 in good health and CMV-seropositive.

The V and J genes are TRBV6-6 and TRBJ1-5; D is unresolved. Germline V gene sequence: CDR1 MNHNY, CDR2 SVGAGI (reference sequence). The CDR3 loop spans 11 amino acids. V lost 6 bases to trimming and J lost 9 bases, with 9 bases between them. CDR3 coding DNA: TGTGCCAGCAGGTCCCTAGGGCCCCAGCATTTT. Its protein is CASRSLGPQHF.

The rearrangement uses TRBV30 and TRBJ2-2; TRBD2 matches at 8 bases. This CDR3 comprises 11 residues. Trimming removed 8 bases from V and 4 bases from J; junction bases left unmatched: 0. Per the germline V gene, CDR1 is GTSNPN and CDR2 is SVGIG (reference sequence). The CDR3 is CAGLATGELFF. CDR3 sequence (DNA): TGTGCCGGACTAGCCACCGGGGAGCTGTTTTTT.

V usage is TRBV30 and J usage is TRBJ2-3; 13 nucleotides line up with TRBD2. J lost 1 base, V lost 7 bases, and 8 bases had no gene match. The CDR3 has 16 amino acids. Looked up from germline, CDR1 is GTSNPN and CDR2 is SVGIG (reference sequence). The CDR3 DNA reads as TGTGCCTTTGATTATGGACTAGCGGGGGGCACAGATACGCAGTATTTT. It yields the protein CAFDYGLAGGTDTQYF.

This chain joins TRBV30 and TRBJ2-1, with 10 bases matching TRBD1. Unmatched junction bases numbered 5, after V lost 0 bases and J lost 9 bases. CDR3 length: 14 amino acids. From germline, CDR1 is GTSNPN and CDR2 SVGIG (reference sequence). The DNA for the CDR3 is TGTGCCTGGAGTGTATTGGGACAGGGGATTGAGCAGTTCTTC. This translates into CAWSVLGQGIEQFF. The full variable domain, its missing parts supplied by reference TRBV30 and TRBJ2-1, is SQTIHQWPATLVQPVGSPLSLECTVEGTSNPNLYWYRQAAGRGLQLLFYSVGIGQISSEVPQNLSASRPQDRQFILSSKKLLLSDSGFYLCAWSVLGQGIEQFFGPGTRLTVL.

The chain carries TRBV11-1 and TRBJ1-3; 11 bases map to TRBD1. The CDR3 has 14 residues. Germline V gene lookup returns CDR1 SGHAT and CDR2 FQDESV (reference sequence). V was pared by 4 bases and J by 9 bases, with 5 bases of the junction left unmatched. Here the CDR3 reads CASSSDRGRSTIYF. CDR3 DNA: TGTGCCAGCAGCTCGGACAGGGGGCGAAGCACCATATATTTT.

The chain recombines TRBV4-3 with TRBJ2-5, with D possibly being TRBD2 (6 bases). Trimming took off 1 base at V and 11 bases at J, with 20 bases between the two ends. Germline V lookup: CDR1 LGHNA, CDR2 YSLEER. This CDR3 has 15 residues. The chain's CDR3 is CASSQAASSTGEQYF. In DNA, the CDR3 is TGCGCCAGCAGCCAAGCGGCCAGCTCTACGGGGGAGCAGTACTTC.

The sample holds one count of this clone. The chain combines TRBV19 with TRBJ1-5; the match to TRBD1 covers 9 bases. This CDR3 is 15 amino acids long. Germline V gene lookup returns CDR1 LNHDA and CDR2 SQIVND (reference sequence). V shed 6 bases and J 6 bases; nucleotides not matched to a gene: 9. The CDR3 DNA reads as TGTGCCAGTAGCCTAACAGGGGGCGCGGTTCAGCCCCAGCATTTT. It specifies CASSLTGGAVQPQHF. Together with reference TRBV19 and TRBJ1-5, the CDR3 gives the full variable domain: DGGITQSPKYLFRKEGQNVTLSCEQNLNHDAMYWYRQDPGQGLRLIYYSQIVNDFQKGDIAEGYSVSREKKESFPLTVTSAQKNPTAFYLCASSLTGGAVQPQHFGDGTRLSIL.

On this clone: The sample holds other DNA sequences that translate to the same CDR3. The chain combines TRBV7-9 with TRBJ1-2; the D is unclear. The CDR3 has 12 amino acids. CDR1 SEHNR and CDR2 FQNEAQ come from the germline V gene (reference sequence). The V gene lost 1 base and the J gene lost 7 bases, with 7 bases spanning the gap. CDR3 sequence: CASSLGSVGYTF. The CDR3 nucleotides read TGTGCCAGCAGCTTAGGCTCAGTTGGCTACACCTTC.

V usage is TRBV7-2 and J usage is TRBJ2-7; D call uncertain. This CDR3 region has 14 residues. Looked up from germline, CDR1 is SGHTA and CDR2 is FQGNSA. Deletions cut 3 bases from V and 3 bases from J, with 12 bases between. CDR3 residues: CASSLMGLNYEQYF. CDR3 DNA: TGTGCCAGCAGCTTGATGGGCCTTAACTACGAGCAGTACTTC.

This chain joins TRBV27 and TRBJ2-3; 8 bases match TRBD2. The CDR3 loop spans 16 amino acids. CDR1 MNHEY and CDR2 SMNVEV come from the germline V gene (reference sequence). The junction had 5 bases not matched to a gene; V was cut back by 2 bases and J by 1 base. CDR3 in amino acids: CASSLGSGGGTDTQYF. The CDR3 DNA sequence: TGTGCCAGCAGTTTAGGTTCGGGGGGGGGCACAGATACGCAGTATTTT.

A single count supports this clone. V is TRBV30 and J is TRBJ1-5; D perhaps matches TRBD1 (6 bases). The CDR3 runs 14 residues. Looked up from germline, CDR1 is GTSNPN and CDR2 is SVGIG (reference sequence). Trimming took off 2 bases at V and 8 bases at J, with 16 bases between the two ends. The CDR3 here is CAWSQLVGAEPQHF. The CDR3 DNA sequence: TGTGCCTGGAGTCAATTGGTGGGGGCAGAGCCCCAGCATTTT.

V gene TRBV13 combines with J gene TRBJ2-5; 8 bases are a match to TRBD1. Germline V gene sequence: CDR1 PRHDT, CDR2 FYEKMQ (reference sequence). The CDR3 consists of 16 residues. After removal of 5 bases from V and 5 bases from J, the junction contained 13 bases not matched to a gene. The CDR3 protein is CASSGRDRLSWETQYF. CDR3 coding DNA: TGTGCCAGCAGCGGCCGGGACAGGCTATCTTGGGAGACCCAGTACTTC.

The rearrangement links TRBV5-1 to TRBJ2-2; weak D call: TRBD2 (5 bases). The ends were cut back, 0 bases at V and 6 bases at J, with 9 bases in the middle. Germline CDR1 is SGHRS and CDR2 is YFSETQ. The CDR3 is 14 residues long. CDR3 sequence: CASSLGLAAGELFF. CDR3 sequence (DNA): TGCGCCAGCAGCTTGGGGCTAGCAGCCGGGGAGCTGTTTTTT.

The chain links TRBV19 to TRBJ2-7; the match to TRBD1 covers 8 bases. This CDR3 contains 14 residues. Germline CDR1 is LNHDA and CDR2 is SQIVND (reference sequence). With 6 bases clipped from V and 2 bases from J, the junction kept 6 bases outside the gene matches. DNA of the CDR3: TGTGCCAGTAGGCTTGGACAGGGCCCCTACGAGCAGTACTTC. The encoded protein is CASRLGQGPYEQYF.

The chain combines TRBV13 with TRBJ2-7, with 9 bases fitting TRBD2. Germline V gives CDR1 PRHDT, CDR2 FYEKMQ (reference sequence). The CDR3 extends over 16 amino acids. After removal of 5 bases from V and 2 bases from J, the junction contained 10 bases not matched to a gene. CDR3 DNA sequence: TGTGCCAGCAGCCCTATTAGCGGGAGAGCCCCCTACGAGCAGTACTTC. Its protein product is CASSPISGRAPYEQYF.

Only one count was recorded for this clone. The chain recombines TRBV7-9 with TRBJ1-1; no clear D gene. The CDR3 has 15 amino acids. Germline V gives CDR1 SEHNR, CDR2 FQNEAQ (reference sequence). V dropped 0 bases and J dropped 4 bases, with 12 bases sitting between them. CDR3 coding DNA: TGTGCCAGCAGCTTAGCCCCAGGTTTGGCCACTGAAGCTTTCTTT. Its translation is CASSLAPGLATEAFF.

The chain joins TRBV7-9 to TRBJ2-3; 8 nucleotides match TRBD2. The CDR3 loop spans 18 amino acids. CDR1 and CDR2 from the germline V gene are SEHNR and FQNEAQ (reference sequence). V gave up 2 bases and J gave up 0 bases; unmatched junction bases: 10. The DNA for the CDR3 is TGTGCCAGCAGCTTACCAACTACTAGCGGAGGTAGCACAGATACGCAGTATTTT. Its translation is CASSLPTTSGGSTDTQYF.

V and J are TRBV4-1 and TRBJ2-1; 9 bases match TRBD1. The V gene's germline CDR1 is MGHRA and CDR2 YSYEKL. There are 17 residues in the CDR3. V was pared by 3 bases and J by 0 bases, with 6 bases of the junction left unmatched. The CDR3: CASSQADRGDSYNEQFF. The CDR3 DNA reads as TGCGCCAGCAGCCAGGCTGACAGGGGGGACTCCTACAATGAGCAGTTCTTC.

The rearrangement uses TRBV11-3 and TRBJ2-2; perhaps TRBD1 as D (6 bases). The CDR3 has 14 amino acids. V was pared by 1 base and J by 7 bases, with 10 bases between. The germline gives CDR1 SGHNT, CDR2 YENEEA. The CDR3 loop reads CASSLARGGGELFF. DNA for the CDR3: TGTGCCAGCAGCTTAGCCAGGGGCGGCGGGGAGCTGTTTTTT. Full variable domain (remainder filled in from reference TRBV11-3 and TRBJ2-2): EAGVVQSPRYKIIEKKQPVAFWCNPISGHNTLYWYLQNLGQGPELLIRYENEEAVDDSQLPKDRFSAERLKGVDSTLKIQPAELGDSAVYLCASSLARGGGELFFGEGSRLTVL.

The chain couples TRBV29-1 to TRBJ2-3; 13 bases align to TRBD2. The germline V gene encodes CDR1 SQVTM and CDR2 ANQGSEA. After removal of 6 bases from V and 6 bases from J, the junction contained 9 bases not matched to a gene. The CDR3 consists of 15 residues. The CDR3 DNA reads as TGCAGCGTCTGGGGGACTAGCGGGGTTGCGGATACGCAGTATTTT. Translating gives CSVWGTSGVADTQYF.

The chain has TRBV10-3 and TRBJ2-3; TRBD2 matches 9 bases. The V gene's germline CDR1 is ENHRY and CDR2 SYGVKD. J was trimmed by 1 base and V by 8 bases; bases with no gene match: 13. This CDR3 spans 17 amino acids. The CDR3: CAILRPGVAGGTDTQYF. The CDR3 DNA sequence: TGTGCCATCCTACGACCCGGGGTAGCGGGAGGCACAGATACGCAGTATTTT.

Concerning this clone: Germline and junction disagree at one end, which may indicate a read error. The chain has TRBV7-9 and TRBJ1-5; D is unclear. The CDR3 is 15 residues long. Germline CDR1 and CDR2: SEHNR and FQNEAQ (reference sequence). CDR3 protein: CSSSLYSGSNQPQHF. In DNA, the CDR3 is TGTTCCAGCAGCCTCTACTCGGGTAGCAATCAGCCCCAGCATTTT.

The J gene is TRBJ2-3, the V gene TRBV7-2, with TRBD1 matching over 8 bases. Unmatched junction bases numbered 14, after V lost 1 base and J lost 5 bases. Germline V gene sequence: CDR1 SGHTA, CDR2 FQGNSA. The length of the CDR3 is 18 residues. The CDR3 reads CASSLVVGPGGGLDTQYF. The CDR3 coding sequence is TGTGCCAGCAGCTTAGTGGTAGGGCCAGGGGGCGGGTTAGATACGCAGTATTTT. Full variable domain (missing parts from reference TRBV7-2 and TRBJ2-3): GAGVSQSPSNKVTEKGKDVELRCDPISGHTALYWYRQSLGQGLEFLIYFQGNSAPDKSGLPSDRFSAERTGGSVSTLTIQRTQQEDSAVYLCASSLVVGPGGGLDTQYFGPGTRLTVL.

In its sample, this clone was seen once. The chain joins TRBV7-2 to TRBJ2-6, with 7 bases aligning to TRBD1. From germline, CDR1 is SGHTA and CDR2 FQGNSA. CDR3 size: 19 residues. J lost 2 bases, V lost 1 base, and 11 bases had no gene match. The CDR3 coding sequence is TGTGCCAGCAGCTTAGTCGCCACTGGGACAGTTCCTGGGGCCAACGTCCTGACTTTC. As protein: CASSLVATGTVPGANVLTF.

This chain links TRBV11-2 with TRBJ1-1; 7 bases fit TRBD1. Trimming took 2 bases from V and 4 from J; bases not matched to a gene: 1. The germline gives CDR1 SGHAT, CDR2 FQNNGV. This CDR3 region has 13 residues. The CDR3: CASSLQGGTEAFF. For the CDR3, the DNA is TGTGCCAGCAGCTTACAGGGGGGCACTGAAGCTTTCTTT.

The chain combines TRBV9 with TRBJ1-1; 7 bases are shared with TRBD1. There are 14 residues in the CDR3. J was trimmed by 1 base and V by 2 bases; bases with no gene match: 2. Germline lookup yields CDR1 SGDLS and CDR2 YYNGEE. CDR3 nucleotide sequence: TGTGCCAGCAGCGTCAAGGGGGCGAACACTGAAGCTTTCTTT. The encoded protein is CASSVKGANTEAFF.